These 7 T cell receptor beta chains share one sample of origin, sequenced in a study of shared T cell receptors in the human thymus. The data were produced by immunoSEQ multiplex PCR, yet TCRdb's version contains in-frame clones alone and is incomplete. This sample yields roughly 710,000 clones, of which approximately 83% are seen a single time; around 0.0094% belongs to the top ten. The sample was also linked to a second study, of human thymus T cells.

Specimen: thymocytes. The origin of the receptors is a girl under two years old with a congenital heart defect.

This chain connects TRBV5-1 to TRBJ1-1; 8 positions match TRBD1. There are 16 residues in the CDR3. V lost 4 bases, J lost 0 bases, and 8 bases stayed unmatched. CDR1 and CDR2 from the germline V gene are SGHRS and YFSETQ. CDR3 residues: CASSPRQGTLNTEAFF. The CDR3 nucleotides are TGCGCCAGCAGCCCGCGACAGGGGACGCTGAACACTGAAGCTTTCTTT.

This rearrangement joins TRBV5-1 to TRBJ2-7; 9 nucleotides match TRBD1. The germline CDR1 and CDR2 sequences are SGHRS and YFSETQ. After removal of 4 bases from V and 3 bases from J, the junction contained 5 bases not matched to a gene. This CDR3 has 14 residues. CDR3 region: CASSLVGQGYEQYF. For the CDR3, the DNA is TGCGCCAGCAGCCTCGTGGGACAGGGCTACGAGCAGTACTTC.

Here the CDR3 DNA reads TGTGCCAGCAGTTACTGGCCCCCCATTTCACCCCTCCACTTT. Its translation is CASSYWPPISPLHF. V and J are TRBV6-6 and TRBJ1-6, with no clear D. The V and J ends lost 1 base and 9 bases respectively, with 10 bases between them. The CDR3 is 14 amino acids. Germline lookup yields CDR1 MNHNY and CDR2 SVGAGI (reference sequence).

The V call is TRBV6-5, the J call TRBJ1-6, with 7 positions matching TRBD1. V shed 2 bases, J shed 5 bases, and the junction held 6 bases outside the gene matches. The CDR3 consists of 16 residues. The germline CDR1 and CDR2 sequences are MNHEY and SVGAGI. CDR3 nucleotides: TGTGCCAGCAGTTACCGCGGACAGGCGGATAATTCACCCCTCCACTTT. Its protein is CASSYRGQADNSPLHF.

CDR3 residues: CASSLGDRGRPSYEQYF. The CDR3 DNA reads TGCGCCAGCAGCTTGGGCGACAGGGGGCGACCTTCCTACGAGCAGTACTTC. V gene TRBV5-1 combines with J gene TRBJ2-5; 10 nucleotides line up with TRBD1. The end of the DNA fits TRBJ2-7 better, so the J call may be wrong. Germline V gene data show CDR1 as SGHRS and CDR2 as YFSETQ. The CDR3 contains 17 residues.

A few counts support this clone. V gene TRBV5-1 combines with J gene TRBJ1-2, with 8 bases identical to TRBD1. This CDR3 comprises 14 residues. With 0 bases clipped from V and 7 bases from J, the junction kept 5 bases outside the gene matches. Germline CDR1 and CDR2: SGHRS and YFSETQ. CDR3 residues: CASSLGTGYGGYTF. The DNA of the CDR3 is TGCGCCAGCAGCTTGGGGACAGGGTATGGTGGCTACACCTTC.

CDR3 in DNA: TGTGCCAGTAGTCCAACGGGGGGAACCTACGAGCAGTACTTC. Its translation is CASSPTGGTYEQYF. J is TRBJ2-7 and V is TRBV19; TRBD2 matches 7 bases. V lost 5 bases, J lost 2 bases, and 6 bases stayed unmatched. The germline gives CDR1 LNHDA, CDR2 SQIVND (reference sequence). This CDR3 comprises 14 residues.